A selection of T cell receptor beta chains follows, all from one sample in a study of blood T cells in healthy people across ages. Using its own MiXCR run on the 5' RACE reads, TCRdb lists one record per CDR3 protein. This sample has 1.4 million or so distinct CDR3 sequences, with roughly 43% found just once. Sequencing was carried out using blood. These receptor sequences come from a woman under 30 in good health. CDR3s leave out the opening cysteine and the closing phenylalanine or tryptophan. The size field is filled for only some rows; it gives once, few, many or a size class.

clone_size	v_call	j_call	cdr3_aa
NA	TRBV25-1	TRBJ1-6	ASSNVHNSPLH
few	TRBV4-3	TRBJ1-2	ASSPIGQGDFRGYT
NA	TRBV2	TRBJ1-2	ASSGPQDRVHYGYT
few	TRBV29-1	TRBJ1-1	SAIPLMGTEAF
many	TRBV7-9	TRBJ2-7	ASSSTAYEQY
NA	TRBV6-6	TRBJ1-6	ASRAKGQTNSPLH
NA	TRBV6-1	NA	ASSETSLYEQY
NA	TRBV2	TRBJ1-1	ASSGELNTEAF
NA	TRBV20-1	TRBJ1-2	SAFDRAYGYT
few	TRBV9	TRBJ1-1	ASSITPSTEAF
NA	TRBV5-1	TRBJ2-5	ASSRGSSQETQY
NA	TRBV7-2	TRBJ1-5	ASSLRAGATGMGQPQH
once	TRBV20-1	TRBJ2-3	SATSPARSTDTQY
NA	TRBV4-3	TRBJ2-7	ASSLQRDISYEQY
NA	TRBV11-3	TRBJ2-1	ASSLERGGTYNEQF
once	TRBV12-3/TRBV12-4	TRBJ1-2	ASSDTQWGYGYT
NA	TRBV20-1	TRBJ2-3	SARGLAGATDTQY
NA	TRBV11-2	TRBJ2-3	ASSSSAGLGADTQY
once	TRBV28	TRBJ2-4	ASSLSENIQY
few	TRBV10-3	TRBJ2-1	AIRENLSSNEQF
NA	TRBV18	TRBJ2-7	ASSPGQNSYEQY
many	TRBV5-1	TRBJ2-7	ASSLNYYEQY
few	TRBV5-1	TRBJ2-7	ASSFPEMTSGGPGSLKEQY